The present T cell receptor (beta chain) was sequenced within a study of blood T cell repertoires in COVID-19. Germline V gene data show CDR1 as PRHDT and CDR2 as FYEKMQ (reference sequence). Trimming removed 4 bases from V and 0 bases from J, with 10 bases in between. The CDR3 totals 15 residues. Seattle participants joined during active infection and were tracked over time. Some clones are missing from TCRdb's copy, which holds only in-frame ones; the method was immunoSEQ multiplex PCR. This repertoire shows about 300,000 clones, about 87% found once; its top ten account for approximately 6%. The sequencing sample was made of peripheral blood. This clonotype was obtained from a woman aged 45-59 years with COVID-19, enrolled during active disease. The chain is built from TRBV13 and TRBJ1-3, with D possibly TRBD1 on 6 matching bases. In DNA form, the CDR3 reads TGTGCCAGCAGCTCGCTCAGGGGCTCTGGAAACACCATATATTTT. Protein sequence: CASSSLRGSGNTIYF. The full variable domain, its missing parts supplied by reference TRBV13 and TRBJ1-3, is AAGVIQSPRHLIKEKRETATLKCYPIPRHDTVYWYQQGPGQDPQFLISFYEKMQSDKGSIPDRFSAQQFSDYHSELNMSSLELGDSALYFCASSSLRGSGNTIYFGEGSWLTVV.